This passage covers 2 T cell receptor beta chains from one sample sequenced in a study of T cell responses to AZD1222 COVID-19 vaccine. The method was immunoSEQ multiplex PCR; TCRdb's version includes in-frame clones alone and lacks a portion of them. The sample includes some 150,000 clones, approximately 95% of them seen just once. The sample consisted of peripheral blood, taken on day 0 of AZD1222 vaccination. The receptors stem from an adult in good health.

The chain carries TRBV27 and TRBJ2-7; 10 bases agree with TRBD2. The CDR3 spans 14 residues. Germline loops: CDR1 MNHEY, CDR2 SMNVEV (reference sequence). With V trimmed by 5 bases and J by 6 bases, 7 bases remained unmatched. The DNA for the CDR3 is TGTGCCAGCAGTGTACTAGCGGGATCCGGCGAGCAGTACTTC. This translates into CASSVLAGSGEQYF.

This chain connects TRBV18 to TRBJ1-1; D call uncertain. This CDR3 is 13 amino acids long. Trimming removed 4 bases at V and 2 bases at J, with 8 bases between. Germline V gene data show CDR1 as KGHSH and CDR2 as LQKENI. The CDR3 protein is CASSLQRNTEAFF. In DNA form, the CDR3 reads TGTGCCAGCTCACTACAACGAAACACTGAAGCTTTCTTT.